Each of the 26 T cell receptor beta chains below was sequenced from the same sample in a study of long-term antiretroviral therapy in people with HIV. Researchers ran immunoSEQ v3.0 at survey level. Produced via immunoSEQ multiplex PCR; TCRdb's table is partial and in-frame only. The table shows 15,000 to 20,000 clones, with about 81% occurring only once. The specimen was unsorted PBMCs, collected 0.3 years before starting antiretroviral therapy. These receptors all come from a man aged 50 to 59 with HIV.

The chain has TRBV18 and TRBJ2-3; 10 bases map to TRBD2. V trimming: 0 bases; J trimming: 2 bases; junction bases outside the gene matches: 8. CDR3 length: 18 residues. In germline, CDR1 is KGHSH, CDR2 LQKENI. The CDR3 DNA sequence: TGTGCCAGCTCACCACCAAGGGCTAGCGGGAGCCCCACAGATACGCAGTATTTT. Its protein product is CASSPPRASGSPTDTQYF.

The V gene is TRBV19, the J gene TRBJ2-7; either TRBD1 or TRBD2 may fit D (5 bases each). With 6 bases removed from V and 5 bases from J, the gap between germline ends came to 29 bases. Germline-derived CDR1 and CDR2 are LNHDA and SQIVND (reference sequence). There are 18 residues in the CDR3. In nucleotides, the CDR3 is TGTGCCAGTAGCAGAATTAGGGACGCCGGGACGGAATTTAACGAGCAGTACTTC. This translates into CASSRIRDAGTEFNEQYF.

The CDR3 is CASSPGLAGAPGNEQFF. Here the CDR3 DNA reads TGTGCCAGCTCACCCGGACTAGCGGGAGCCCCGGGCAATGAGCAGTTCTTC. The rearrangement links TRBV18 to TRBJ2-1, with TRBD2 matching 13 bases. Germline values: CDR1 KGHSH, CDR2 LQKENI. The CDR3 is made up of 17 amino acids. V gave up 3 bases and J gave up 6 bases; unmatched junction bases: 8.

For this clone: One junction end disagrees with the germline gene, perhaps due to a read error. The rearrangement uses TRBV7-8 and TRBJ2-7; 7 bases fit TRBD2. From germline, CDR1 is SGHVS and CDR2 FQNEAQ. The CDR3 is made up of 10 amino acids. The CDR3, as DNA: TGTGCCAGAGCGGGGCAAGACTATAACTTC. This translates into CARAGQDYNF.

The rearrangement joins TRBV7-9 to TRBJ1-2, with 9 bases lining up with TRBD1. The CDR3 extends over 14 amino acids. Germline V gene lookup returns CDR1 SEHNR and CDR2 FQNEAQ (reference sequence). V dropped 1 base and J dropped 5; count of bases not matched to a gene: 2. CDR3 loop: CASSLEGTGYGYTF. In DNA, the CDR3 is TGTGCCAGCAGCTTAGAGGGGACAGGGTATGGCTACACCTTC.

CDR3 nucleotide sequence: TGTGCCAGCAGTTTAGCTTCGTTGGCAGAAGAAAAACTGTTTTTT. This codes for CASSLASLAEEKLFF. This chain connects TRBV27 to TRBJ1-4; D call uncertain. V lost 2 bases, J lost 8 bases, and 15 bases lay in between. Germline V gives CDR1 MNHEY, CDR2 SMNVEV (reference sequence). The CDR3 extends over 15 amino acids.

The CDR3 reads CASSAGQFTYGYTF. The CDR3 nucleotides read TGTGCCAGCAGCGCTGGACAGTTCACTTATGGCTACACCTTC. The chain carries TRBV7-3 and TRBJ1-2; the D gene is possibly TRBD1 (6 bases). Germline V lookup: CDR1 SGHTA, CDR2 FQGTGA. The CDR3 is made up of 14 amino acids. The V and J ends lost 5 bases and 5 bases respectively, with 15 bases between them.

The V and J genes are TRBV7-2 and TRBJ2-1; D is unclear. Germline CDR1 is SGHTA and CDR2 is FQGNSA. The CDR3 extends over 13 amino acids. V shed 0 bases and J shed 8 bases, with 8 bases lying between them. The CDR3 region has the DNA TGTGCCAGCAGCTTAGCCCAGTGGGATGAGCAGTTCTTC. Residues: CASSLAQWDEQFF. Full variable domain (rest looked up from reference TRBV7-2 and TRBJ2-1): GAGVSQSPSNKVTEKGKDVELRCDPISGHTALYWYRQSLGQGLEFLIYFQGNSAPDKSGLPSDRFSAERTGGSVSTLTIQRTQQEDSAVYLCASSLAQWDEQFFGPGTRLTVL.

The chain employs TRBV6-5 and TRBJ2-2; D unclear. CDR1 is MNHEY and CDR2 is SVGAGI in the germline V gene. This CDR3 is built from 16 residues. Trimming removed 2 bases at V and 1 base at J, with 11 bases between. The CDR3 reads CASSYTLTRNTGELFF. The CDR3 nucleotides read TGTGCCAGCAGTTACACCCTTACAAGGAACACCGGGGAGCTGTTTTTT.

The chain's CDR3 is CAWSGAPGGEKLFF. CDR3 sequence (DNA): TGTGCCTGGAGTGGAGCTCCAGGGGGTGAAAAACTGTTTTTT. V usage is TRBV30 and J usage is TRBJ1-4; 7 nucleotides align to TRBD1. Germline CDR1 GTSNPN, CDR2 SVGIG (reference sequence). There are 14 residues in the CDR3. The junction had 6 bases not matched to a gene; V was cut back by 1 base and J by 7 bases.

This clone was seen a few times. CDR3 protein: CASSPRGDQPQHF. CDR3 DNA sequence: TGTGCCAGCAGCCCCCGGGGGGATCAGCCCCAGCATTTT. The chain links TRBV7-2 to TRBJ1-5, with D perhaps TRBD1 (5 bases). This CDR3 is 13 amino acids long. V gave up 5 bases and J gave up 5 bases, with 10 bases separating them. Per the germline V gene, CDR1 is SGHTA and CDR2 is FQGNSA. The complete variable domain, with remaining parts taken from reference TRBV7-2 and TRBJ1-5, reads GAGVSQSPSNKVTEKGKDVELRCDPISGHTALYWYRQSLGQGLEFLIYFQGNSAPDKSGLPSDRFSAERTGGSVSTLTIQRTQQEDSAVYLCASSPRGDQPQHFGDGTRLSIL.

V is TRBV7-2 and J is TRBJ2-3; D remains ambiguous. The CDR3 has 16 residues. The V end lost 3 bases, the J end lost 3 bases, and 16 bases lay between the germline ends. The germline gives CDR1 SGHTA, CDR2 FQGNSA. This CDR3 reads CASSLAPPPETDTQYF. The CDR3 region has the DNA TGTGCCAGCAGCTTGGCCCCTCCCCCTGAGACAGATACGCAGTATTTT.

This clone was observed a handful of times. V gene TRBV28 combines with J gene TRBJ1-2, with a tentative D call TRBD1 (6 bases). Trimming stripped 4 bases from V and 4 bases from J, with 19 bases between. This CDR3 is built from 16 residues. The V gene's germline CDR1 is MDHEN and CDR2 SYDVKM. The DNA for the CDR3 is TGTGCCAGCAGTTCTTATGGGCAACAGGGTCCCTATGGCTACACCTTC. Translating it yields CASSSYGQQGPYGYTF.

The CDR3 sequence is CASSLDSTGDYGYTF. The CDR3 region has the DNA TGTGCCAGCAGCCTTGACTCGACAGGGGACTATGGCTACACCTTC. V usage is TRBV7-2 and J usage is TRBJ1-2, with 8 bases fitting TRBD1. With 5 bases clipped from V and 3 bases from J, the junction kept 8 bases outside the gene matches. The CDR3 loop spans 15 amino acids. Germline CDR1 reads SGHTA; CDR2 reads FQGNSA.

The genes are TRBV6-5 and TRBJ1-1, with D uncertain. This CDR3 has 13 amino acids. Germline CDR1 and CDR2: MNHEY and SVGAGI. V lost 6 bases, J lost 8 bases, and 16 bases lay in between. The CDR3 sequence is CASRAPHSVEAFF. Written as DNA, the CDR3 is TGTGCCAGCAGGGCTCCCCACTCAGTGGAAGCTTTCTTT.

J is TRBJ2-7 and V is TRBV18, with 8 bases matching TRBD1. Per germline, CDR1 KGHSH and CDR2 LQKENI. The CDR3 runs to 15 residues. The V gene end was trimmed by 0 bases and the J gene end by 4 bases; junction bases not matched to a gene: 5. The CDR3 region has the DNA TGTGCCAGCTCACCACCGACAGGGGACCTTTACGAGCAGTACTTC. It codes for CASSPPTGDLYEQYF.

This chain's CDR3 is CASSYGTYESYNEQFF. The CDR3 nucleotides are TGTGCCAGCAGTTACGGAACCTACGAATCTTACAATGAGCAGTTCTTC. The rearrangement joins TRBV6-5 to TRBJ2-1; D gene unclear. CDR3 length equals 16 residues. The germline V gene has CDR1 MNHEY and CDR2 SVGAGI. Trimming removed 2 bases at V and 4 bases at J, with 15 bases between.

V usage is TRBV19 and J usage is TRBJ2-3; D uncertain. The V gene lost 4 bases and the J gene lost 2 bases, with 7 bases spanning the gap. The CDR3 totals 13 residues. The V gene's germline CDR1 is LNHDA and CDR2 SQIVND (reference sequence). In DNA, the CDR3 is TGTGCCAGTAGTACCTCCTACACAGATACGCAGTATTTT. Translation gives CASSTSYTDTQYF.

The rearrangement links TRBV9 to TRBJ2-2; tentatively, D is TRBD1 or TRBD2 (5 bases each). Germline V gene lookup returns CDR1 SGDLS and CDR2 YYNGEE. The CDR3 extends over 17 amino acids. V lost 4 bases to trimming and J lost 3 bases, with 19 bases between them. For the CDR3, the DNA is TGTGCCAGCAGCCCCGGGGACGGCCTCCCGGACACCGGGGAGCTGTTTTTT. Translation gives CASSPGDGLPDTGELFF.

The chain has TRBV10-1 and TRBJ1-1; TRBD1 is a possible D gene (6 bases). Germline CDR1 is WNHNN and CDR2 is SYGVQD (reference sequence). The germline V and J ends were trimmed by 0 bases and 4 bases, with 9 bases remaining between them. The CDR3 totals 14 residues. Here the CDR3 reads CASSESRGSTEAFF. In nucleotides, the CDR3 is TGCGCCAGCAGTGAGTCCAGGGGTAGCACTGAAGCTTTCTTT.

This chain links TRBV2 with TRBJ2-5; 9 bases agree with TRBD1. With 8 bases clipped from V and 5 bases from J, the junction kept 9 bases outside the gene matches. The CDR3 length is 14 residues. Germline V gene sequence: CDR1 SNHLY, CDR2 FYNNEI. CDR3 in amino acids: CASGTGLEVETQYF. CDR3 nucleotide sequence: TGTGCCAGCGGGACAGGGCTAGAGGTGGAGACCCAGTACTTC.

The chain has TRBV7-8 and TRBJ1-1; D call uncertain. The germline CDR1 and CDR2 sequences are SGHVS and FQNEAQ. This CDR3 is built from 13 residues. V dropped 2 bases and J dropped 6 bases, with 10 bases sitting between them. The CDR3, as DNA: TGTGCCAGCAGCTTACGGTTCGGCGCTGAAGCTTTCTTT. Encoded protein: CASSLRFGAEAFF.

This clone has only one observation. As DNA, the CDR3 is TGTGCCAGCAGCTTCCTGACAGGGAACACCGGGGAGCTGTTTTTT. Protein: CASSFLTGNTGELFF. V is TRBV5-4 and J is TRBJ2-2, with D possibly matching TRBD1 (6 bases). With 2 bases removed from V and 1 base from J, the gap between germline ends came to 9 bases. The CDR3 extends over 15 amino acids. Germline V gives CDR1 SGHNT, CDR2 YYREEE (reference sequence).

The chain joins TRBV10-3 to TRBJ1-2; D ambiguous. The CDR3 consists of 13 residues. Germline values: CDR1 ENHRY, CDR2 SYGVKD. V lost 0 bases to trimming and J lost 5 bases, with 7 bases between them. The CDR3 loop reads CAISESADYGYTF. CDR3 DNA: TGTGCCATCAGTGAGTCGGCTGATTATGGCTACACCTTC.

The chain is built from TRBV16 and TRBJ1-1; D is unresolved. The germline V gene has CDR1 KGHSY and CDR2 FQNENV. The CDR3 is 11 amino acids. Trimming shortened V by 4 bases and J by 5 bases, and 5 bases separated the two germline ends. The CDR3 DNA reads as TGTGCCAGCAGCCCGGATACTGAAGCTTTCTTT. Translated: CASSPDTEAFF.

The chain carries TRBV19 and TRBJ2-7; unclear D gene. CDR1 and CDR2 (germline): LNHDA, SQIVND (reference sequence). This CDR3 spans 14 amino acids. The ends were cut back, 3 bases at V and 2 bases at J, with 11 bases in the middle. The CDR3 loop reads CASSINQDTYEQYF. The CDR3 coding sequence is TGTGCCAGTAGTATTAATCAAGACACCTACGAGCAGTACTTC.